Given below is one TCR beta chain in context. The data stem from a study of T cell repertoires in cytomegalovirus infection. This CDR3 has 15 residues. V was pared by 6 bases and J by 2 bases, with 11 bases between. Per the germline V gene, CDR1 is MNHGY and CDR2 is SAAAGT. TCRdb processed the reads anew with MiXCR; each CDR3 protein has one entry. The repertoire holds about 440,000 distinct CDR3 sequences, with 30% to 40% as singletons. The sample consisted of PBMCs. The receptor was isolated from a human donor in good health (CMV status not recorded). Some clones in this sample may be carry-over from other donors' samples. The V gene is TRBV6-8, the J gene TRBJ1-6; D gene unclear. DNA for the CDR3: TGTGCCAGCAGCCTCTCGTGGACCTATAATTCACCCCTCCACTTT. It is translated as CASSLSWTYNSPLHF.